This T cell receptor beta chain was captured in a study of shared clonotypes between healthy human individuals. Overall study context: Those who served as donors were two women and a few men between the ages of 18 and 49.

The CDR3 totals 13 residues. The V end was cut by 0 bases, the J end by 3 bases, with 5 bases between. CDR1 and CDR2 from the germline V gene are MNHEY and SVGAGI. The genomic DNA of each subset was split evenly across several immunoSEQ plates. Clones were sequenced by immunoSEQ multiplex PCR, and TCRdb holds only the in-frame ones, with some missing. This table has some 2,400,000 clones, approximately 96% appearing once. The donors were adults (healthy and HIV-negative) with no recent acute infections or vaccinations. Into CD45RA+ naive and CD45RA-negative memory subsets, the CD4+ cells were split. The source of this sequence is a man between 18 and 35 years old in good health. Sequences were obtained from naive CD4+ T cells sorted from blood. Noted subset: CD45RA+ positively selected. The chain links TRBV6-5 to TRBJ1-1; no clear D gene. CDR3 amino acids: CASSYSKYTEAFF. The CDR3 DNA is TGTGCCAGCAGTTACTCGAAGTACACTGAAGCTTTCTTT.